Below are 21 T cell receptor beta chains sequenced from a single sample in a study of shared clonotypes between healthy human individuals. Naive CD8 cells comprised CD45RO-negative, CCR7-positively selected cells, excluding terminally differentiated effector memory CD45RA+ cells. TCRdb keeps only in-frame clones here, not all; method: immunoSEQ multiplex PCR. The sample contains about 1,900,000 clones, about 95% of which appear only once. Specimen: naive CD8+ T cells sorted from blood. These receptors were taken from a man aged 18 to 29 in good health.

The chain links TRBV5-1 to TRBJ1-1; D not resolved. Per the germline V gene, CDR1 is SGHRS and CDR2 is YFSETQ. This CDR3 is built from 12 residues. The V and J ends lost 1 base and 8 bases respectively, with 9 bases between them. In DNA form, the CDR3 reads TGCGCCAGCAGCTTGAGTGGGCTAGAAGCTTTCTTT. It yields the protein CASSLSGLEAFF.

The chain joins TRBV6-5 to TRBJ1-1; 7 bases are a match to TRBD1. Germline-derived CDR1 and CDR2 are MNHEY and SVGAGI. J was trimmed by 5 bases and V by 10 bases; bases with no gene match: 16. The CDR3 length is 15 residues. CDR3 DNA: TGTGCCACCGGAACCCCAGCGACAGGGAGAACTGAAGCTTTCTTT. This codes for CATGTPATGRTEAFF.

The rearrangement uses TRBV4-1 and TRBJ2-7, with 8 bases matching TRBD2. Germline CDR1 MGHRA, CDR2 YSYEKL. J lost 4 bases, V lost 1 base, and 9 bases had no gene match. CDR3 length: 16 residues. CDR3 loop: CASSQGGSGDLYEQYF. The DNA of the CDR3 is TGCGCCAGCAGCCAAGGGGGTAGCGGGGATCTTTACGAGCAGTACTTC.

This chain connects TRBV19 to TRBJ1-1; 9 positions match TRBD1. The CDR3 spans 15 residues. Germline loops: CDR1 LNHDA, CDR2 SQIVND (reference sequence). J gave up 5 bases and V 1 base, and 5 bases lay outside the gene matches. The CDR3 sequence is CASSIGDRVLTEAFF. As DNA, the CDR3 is TGTGCCAGTAGTATAGGGGACAGGGTATTAACTGAAGCTTTCTTT.

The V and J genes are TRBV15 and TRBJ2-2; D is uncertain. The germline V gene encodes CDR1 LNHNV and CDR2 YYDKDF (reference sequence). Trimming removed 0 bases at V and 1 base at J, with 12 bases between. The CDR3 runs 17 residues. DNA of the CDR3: TGTGCCACCAGCAGAGATTACCTCCTAGAGAACACCGGGGAGCTGTTTTTT. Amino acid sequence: CATSRDYLLENTGELFF.

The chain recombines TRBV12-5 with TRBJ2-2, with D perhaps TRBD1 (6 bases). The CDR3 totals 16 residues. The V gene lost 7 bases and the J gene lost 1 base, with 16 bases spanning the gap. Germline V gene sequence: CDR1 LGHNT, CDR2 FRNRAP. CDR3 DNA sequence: TGTGCTAGTGATCCCCCAGGGGCGGTGAACACCGGGGAGCTGTTTTTT. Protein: CASDPPGAVNTGELFF.

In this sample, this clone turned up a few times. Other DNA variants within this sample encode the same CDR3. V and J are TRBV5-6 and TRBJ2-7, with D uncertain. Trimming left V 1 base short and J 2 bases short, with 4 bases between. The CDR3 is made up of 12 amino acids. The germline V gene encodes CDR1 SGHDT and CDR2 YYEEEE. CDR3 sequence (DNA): TGTGCCAGCAGCTTGTCAACCTACGAGCAGTACTTC. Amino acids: CASSLSTYEQYF.

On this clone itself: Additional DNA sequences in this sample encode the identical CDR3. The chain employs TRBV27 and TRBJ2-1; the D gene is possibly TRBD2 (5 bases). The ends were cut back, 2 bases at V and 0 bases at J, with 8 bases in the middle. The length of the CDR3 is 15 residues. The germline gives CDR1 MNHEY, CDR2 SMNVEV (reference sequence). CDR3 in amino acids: CASSLRTPSYNEQFF. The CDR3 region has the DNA TGTGCCAGCAGTTTACGGACTCCCTCCTACAATGAGCAGTTCTTC.

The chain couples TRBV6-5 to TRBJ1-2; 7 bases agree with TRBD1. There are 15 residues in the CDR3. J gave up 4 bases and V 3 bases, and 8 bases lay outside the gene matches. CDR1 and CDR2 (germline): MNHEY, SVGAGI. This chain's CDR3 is CASSYTTQGSYGYTF. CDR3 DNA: TGTGCCAGCAGTTATACGACACAGGGGTCCTATGGCTACACCTTC.

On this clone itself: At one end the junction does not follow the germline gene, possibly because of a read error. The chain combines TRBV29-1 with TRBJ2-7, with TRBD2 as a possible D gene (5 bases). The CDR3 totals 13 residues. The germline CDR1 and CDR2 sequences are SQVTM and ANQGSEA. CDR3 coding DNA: TGCAGCGTTAAAGAGGGTCCCTCCTACGAGCAGTACTTC. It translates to CSVKEGPSYEQYF.

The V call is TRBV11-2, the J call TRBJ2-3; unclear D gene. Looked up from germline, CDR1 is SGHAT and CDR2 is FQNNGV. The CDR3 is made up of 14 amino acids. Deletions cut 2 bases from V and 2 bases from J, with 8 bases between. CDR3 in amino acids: CASSLTYSTDTQYF. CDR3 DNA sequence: TGTGCCAGCAGCTTAACCTACTCCACAGATACGCAGTATTTT. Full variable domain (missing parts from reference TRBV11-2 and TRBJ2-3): EAGVAQSPRYKIIEKRQSVAFWCNPISGHATLYWYQQILGQGPKLLIQFQNNGVVDDSQLPKDRFSAERLKGVDSTLKIQPAKLEDSAVYLCASSLTYSTDTQYFGPGTRLTVL.

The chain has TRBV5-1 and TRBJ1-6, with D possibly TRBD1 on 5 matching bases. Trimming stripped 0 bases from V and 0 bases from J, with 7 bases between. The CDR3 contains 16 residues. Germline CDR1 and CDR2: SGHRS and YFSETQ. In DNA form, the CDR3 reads TGCGCCAGCAGCTTGGTCGGGGGCTCCTATAATTCACCCCTCCACTTT. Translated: CASSLVGGSYNSPLHF.

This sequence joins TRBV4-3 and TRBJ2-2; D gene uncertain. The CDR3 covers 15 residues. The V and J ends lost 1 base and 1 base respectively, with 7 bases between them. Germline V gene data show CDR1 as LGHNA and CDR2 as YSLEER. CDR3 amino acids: CASSQVALNTGELFF. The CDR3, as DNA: TGCGCCAGCAGCCAAGTCGCCCTGAACACCGGGGAGCTGTTTTTT.

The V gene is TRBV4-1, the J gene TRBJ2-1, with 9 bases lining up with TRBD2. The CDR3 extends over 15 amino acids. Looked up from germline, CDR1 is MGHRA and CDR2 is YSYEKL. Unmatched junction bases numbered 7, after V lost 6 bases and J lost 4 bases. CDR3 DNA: TGCGCCAGCAGTCATGTAGCGGGAGAGTACAATGAGCAGTTCTTC. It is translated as CASSHVAGEYNEQFF.

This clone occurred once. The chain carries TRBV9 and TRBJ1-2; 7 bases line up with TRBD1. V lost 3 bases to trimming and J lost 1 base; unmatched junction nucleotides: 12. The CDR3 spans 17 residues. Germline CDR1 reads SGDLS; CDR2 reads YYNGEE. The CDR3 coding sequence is TGTGCCAGCAGCGCTTATACAGGGGAAAGGGGTAACTATGGCTACACCTTC. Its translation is CASSAYTGERGNYGYTF.

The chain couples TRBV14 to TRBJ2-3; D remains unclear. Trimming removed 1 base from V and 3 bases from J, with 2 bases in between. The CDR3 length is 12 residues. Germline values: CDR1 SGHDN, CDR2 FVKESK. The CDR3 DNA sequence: TGTGCCAGCAGCCAAGGGACAGATACGCAGTATTTT. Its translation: CASSQGTDTQYF.

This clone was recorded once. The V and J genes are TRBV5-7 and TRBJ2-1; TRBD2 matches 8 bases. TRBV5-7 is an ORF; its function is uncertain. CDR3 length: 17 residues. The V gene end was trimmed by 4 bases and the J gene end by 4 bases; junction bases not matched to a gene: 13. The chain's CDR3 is CASSPHRGGSGYNEQFF. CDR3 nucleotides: TGTGCCAGCAGCCCCCATCGGGGGGGTAGCGGTTACAATGAGCAGTTCTTC.

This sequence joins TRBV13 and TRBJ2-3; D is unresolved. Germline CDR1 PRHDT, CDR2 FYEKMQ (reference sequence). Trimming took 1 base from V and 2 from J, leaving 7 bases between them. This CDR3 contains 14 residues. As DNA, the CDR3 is TGTGCCAGCAGCTTAGATGGCACCACAGATACGCAGTATTTT. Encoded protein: CASSLDGTTDTQYF.

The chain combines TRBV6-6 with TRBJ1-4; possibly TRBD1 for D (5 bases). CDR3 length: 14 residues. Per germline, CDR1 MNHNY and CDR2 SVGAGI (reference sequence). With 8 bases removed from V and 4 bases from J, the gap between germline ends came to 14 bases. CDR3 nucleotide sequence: TGTGCCAGCGGATTTGACAGTAATAATGAAAAACTGTTTTTT. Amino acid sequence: CASGFDSNNEKLFF.

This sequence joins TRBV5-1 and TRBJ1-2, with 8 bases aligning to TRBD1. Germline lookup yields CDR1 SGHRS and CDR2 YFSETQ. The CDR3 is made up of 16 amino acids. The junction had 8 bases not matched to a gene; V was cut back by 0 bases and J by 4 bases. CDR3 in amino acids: CASSLALTGESYGYTF. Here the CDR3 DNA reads TGCGCCAGCAGCTTGGCATTGACAGGGGAGAGCTATGGCTACACCTTC.

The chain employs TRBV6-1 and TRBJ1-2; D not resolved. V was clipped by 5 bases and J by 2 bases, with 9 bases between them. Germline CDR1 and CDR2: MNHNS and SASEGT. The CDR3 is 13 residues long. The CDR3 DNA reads TGTGCCAGCAGTCTGGGCCCGAACTATGGCTACACCTTC. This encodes CASSLGPNYGYTF.